This TCR beta chain was identified in a study of T-cell reconstitution after alpha-beta-depleted transplantation in children. CDR1 is SQVTM, CDR2 ANQGSEA, per germline. The V gene lost 4 bases and the J gene lost 0 bases, with 16 bases spanning the gap. The CDR3 has 16 residues. Study observations and caveats: Reportedly, roughly two months post-transplant, alpha-beta T cells arose from several hundred expanded graft clones.

It was with unique molecular identifiers that the TCRbeta library was prepared. A single record per CDR3 protein comes from TCRdb applying MiXCR to the PCR reads. The sample has about 200,000 distinct CDR3 sequences, around 7% seen once. This clonotype showed up many times. Its antigen is unknown. The receptor's source is a boy between 2 and 15 years old with acute lymphoblastic leukemia, due to receive a stem cell transplant. The V and J genes are TRBV29-1 and TRBJ2-1; D is uncertain. Material: PBMCs, obtained before TCRalphabeta/CD19-depleted stem cell transplant. This chain's CDR3 is CSVVGLPESSYNEQFF. The CDR3 bases are TGCAGCGTTGTTGGCCTACCAGAGAGCTCCTACAATGAGCAGTTCTTC.